These 22 T cell receptor beta chains originate from one sample sequenced in a study of T-cell reconstitution after alpha-beta-depleted transplantation in children. Unique molecular identifiers featured in how the TCRbeta library was prepared. TCRdb recomputed calls from the PCR reads with MiXCR, one row per CDR3 protein. Among approximately 420,000 distinct CDR3 sequences listed, about 11% were seen once. The material was PBMCs from the stem cell graft donor, obtained from the stem cell graft. The source of these receptors is a human donor who donated a stem cell graft to a child with acute myeloid leukemia.

This rearrangement joins TRBV5-1 to TRBJ2-3; weak D call: TRBD2 (5 bases). This CDR3 has 15 amino acids. The germline V and J ends were trimmed by 0 bases and 3 bases, with 11 bases remaining between them. Germline CDR1 SGHRS, CDR2 YFSETQ. The CDR3 region is CASSLVGVETDTQYF. The CDR3 region has the DNA TGCGCCAGCAGCTTGGTGGGAGTGGAGACAGATACGCAGTATTTT.

This clonotype was recorded a few times. The gene calls are TRBV4-2 and TRBJ2-1; 11 bases line up with TRBD2. J lost 6 bases, V lost 2 bases, and 9 bases had no gene match. CDR3 length equals 17 residues. Per germline, CDR1 LGHNA and CDR2 YNFKEQ. CDR3 region: CASSQQIAGGPGNEQFF. For the CDR3, the DNA is TGTGCCAGCAGCCAACAAATAGCGGGAGGGCCAGGCAATGAGCAGTTCTTC.

The CDR3 region is CAISKAGPPGDEQFF. Written as DNA, the CDR3 is TGTGCCATCAGTAAAGCGGGCCCCCCCGGGGATGAGCAGTTCTTC. The rearrangement uses TRBV10-3 and TRBJ2-1, with D possibly TRBD2 on 6 matching bases. Germline CDR1 reads ENHRY; CDR2 reads SYGVKD. The CDR3 is 15 residues long. V dropped 5 bases and J dropped 8 bases, with 19 bases sitting between them.

This clonotype has at least ten counts. The rearrangement uses TRBV9 and TRBJ1-2, with 8 bases matching TRBD1. The CDR3 runs 15 residues. CDR1 SGDLS and CDR2 YYNGEE come from the germline V gene. V lost 0 bases, J lost 2 bases, and 3 bases stayed unmatched. CDR3 loop: CASSVGGQGNYGYTF. Written as DNA, the CDR3 is TGTGCCAGCAGCGTAGGAGGACAGGGCAACTATGGCTACACCTTC.

This clonotype was picked up many times. This sequence joins TRBV25-1 and TRBJ2-5, with TRBD1 as a possible D gene (6 bases). The CDR3 covers 14 residues. Trimming shortened V by 5 bases and J by 5 bases, and 15 bases separated the two germline ends. Per the germline V gene, CDR1 is MGHDK and CDR2 is SYGVNS. The CDR3 is CASSPQTGTETQYF. The DNA of the CDR3 is TGTGCCAGCAGTCCTCAGACAGGAACGGAGACCCAGTACTTC.

This clonotype was seen more than once but under ten times. This rearrangement joins TRBV20-1 to TRBJ1-1; D unresolved. The CDR3 runs to 13 residues. With 3 bases removed from V and 0 bases from J, the gap between germline ends came to 8 bases. Germline CDR1 reads DFQATT; CDR2 reads SNEGSKA (reference sequence). CDR3 sequence reads: CSASTAVNTEAFF. In DNA, the CDR3 is TGCAGTGCTAGTACAGCAGTGAACACTGAAGCTTTCTTT.

The gene calls are TRBV3-1 and TRBJ2-7; a weak D match, TRBD1 (5 bases). CDR1 is LGHDT, CDR2 YNNKEL, per germline (reference sequence). CDR3 size: 14 residues. The V end lost 0 bases, the J end lost 2 bases, and 8 bases lay between the germline ends. CDR3 DNA sequence: TGTGCCAGCAGCCAAGAGGGGCAGCCCTACGAGCAGTACGTC. Amino acids: CASSQEGQPYEQYV.

This clonotype was recorded many times. This chain links TRBV7-2 with TRBJ2-7; 10 bases fit TRBD1. This CDR3 comprises 14 residues. V was pared by 5 bases and J by 3 bases, with 4 bases of the junction left unmatched. CDR1 and CDR2 (germline): SGHTA, FQGNSA. CDR3 nucleotide sequence: TGTGCCAGCAGCACGGGACAGGGGTACTACGAGCAGTACTTC. As protein: CASSTGQGYYEQYF.

The chain recombines TRBV7-9 with TRBJ2-1, with D perhaps given as TRBD1 or TRBD2 (5 bases each). The V end was cut by 4 bases, the J end by 9 bases, with 10 bases between. The CDR3 extends over 12 amino acids. The V gene's germline CDR1 is SEHNR and CDR2 FQNEAQ (reference sequence). CDR3 in amino acids: CASSWTGTEQFF. CDR3 nucleotides: TGTGCCAGCAGCTGGACCGGGACTGAGCAGTTCTTC.

This clonotype has just one count. V gene TRBV29-1 combines with J gene TRBJ2-1; 8 nucleotides line up with TRBD2. The CDR3 has 15 residues. Germline V gene sequence: CDR1 SQVTM, CDR2 ANQGSEA. Unmatched junction bases numbered 12, after V lost 1 base and J lost 10 bases. This CDR3 reads CSVEAPAGVAKEQFF. The CDR3 nucleotides read TGCAGCGTTGAAGCCCCAGCGGGGGTGGCTAAAGAGCAGTTCTTC.

This clonotype was observed at least ten times. The rearrangement joins TRBV4-1 to TRBJ2-7, with unresolved D. The CDR3 length is 14 residues. Germline-derived CDR1 and CDR2 are MGHRA and YSYEKL. The V and J ends lost 1 base and 2 bases respectively, with 9 bases between them. CDR3 region: CASSQGLMTYEQYF. CDR3 DNA: TGCGCCAGCAGCCAAGGCTTAATGACCTACGAGCAGTACTTC.

The rearrangement links TRBV19 to TRBJ1-2, with 7 bases matching TRBD1. The CDR3 extends over 15 amino acids. Germline CDR1 LNHDA, CDR2 SQIVND (reference sequence). V dropped 7 bases and J dropped 6; count of bases not matched to a gene: 14. CDR3 residues: CASNGDSRGKDGYTF. The CDR3 DNA reads TGTGCCAGTAACGGGGACAGTCGGGGTAAGGATGGCTACACCTTC.

In nucleotides, the CDR3 is TGCGCCAGCAGCGGCCGGACGGGTACCACAGATACGCAGTATTTT. Protein: CASSGRTGTTDTQYF. The V call is TRBV5-1, the J call TRBJ2-3; no clear D gene. Germline CDR1 and CDR2: SGHRS and YFSETQ. V lost 4 bases and J lost 2, with 14 bases in between. The CDR3 extends over 15 amino acids.

This clonotype was recorded a few times. The gene calls are TRBV4-3 and TRBJ2-7; the D is unclear. Per germline, CDR1 LGHNA and CDR2 YSLEER. The V end lost 0 bases, the J end lost 2 bases, and 11 bases lay between the germline ends. The CDR3 is made up of 15 amino acids. The CDR3 DNA is TGCGCCAGCAGCCAAGAGACGGGTGGGACCTACGAGCAGTACTTC. The encoded protein is CASSQETGGTYEQYF.

About this clonotype itself: One end of the junction varies from germline; a read error may be responsible. The chain carries TRBV5-1 and TRBJ2-5; 12 bases map to TRBD1. Germline loops: CDR1 SGHRS, CDR2 YFSETQ. The CDR3 extends over 14 amino acids. The CDR3 region is CASTGTGGQETHYF. The DNA of the CDR3 is TGCGCCAGCACTGGGACAGGGGGCCAAGAGACCCATTACTTC.

The table lists this clonotype with a few counts. This chain joins TRBV29-1 and TRBJ2-3, with TRBD1 matching 7 bases. The CDR3 spans 19 residues. Germline lookup yields CDR1 SQVTM and CDR2 ANQGSEA. Trimming cost V 6 bases and J 0 bases; bases outside gene matches: 21. CDR3 amino acids: CSVTGAPTPWGLSTDTQYF. DNA for the CDR3: TGCAGCGTCACAGGGGCCCCCACACCTTGGGGCCTTAGCACAGATACGCAGTATTTT.

This clonotype has ten or more counts. This sequence joins TRBV5-1 and TRBJ2-7; no clear D gene. CDR1 is SGHRS and CDR2 is YFSETQ in the germline V gene. The V and J ends lost 2 bases and 2 bases respectively, with 8 bases between them. The CDR3 is 13 residues long. CDR3 sequence reads: CASSFGDTYEQYF. The CDR3 DNA is TGCGCCAGCAGCTTTGGGGATACCTACGAGCAGTACTTC.

This clonotype was recorded a few times. This chain uses TRBV9 with TRBJ2-3; 7 bases match TRBD1. Trimming cost V 0 bases and J 10 bases; bases outside gene matches: 8. CDR3 length: 14 residues. Germline V gene data show CDR1 as SGDLS and CDR2 as YYNGEE. The CDR3 reads CASSVAFRTGAQYF. CDR3 DNA: TGTGCCAGCAGCGTAGCTTTTCGGACAGGCGCGCAGTATTTT. Using reference TRBV9 and TRBJ2-3 for the parts outside the CDR3, the full variable domain is DSGVTQTPKHLITATGQRVTLRCSPRSGDLSVYWYQQSLDQGLQFLIQYYNGEERAKGNILERFSAQQFPDLHSELNLSSLELGDSALYFCASSVAFRTGAQYFGPGTRLTVL.

Many counts were recorded for this clonotype. The chain combines TRBV2 with TRBJ2-1; 15 positions agree with TRBD2. V was clipped by 4 bases and J by 9 bases; unmatched bases: 4. Germline CDR1 SNHLY, CDR2 FYNNEI. The CDR3 runs to 15 residues. CDR3 in amino acids: CASSAGLAGGGEQFF. DNA of the CDR3: TGTGCCAGCAGTGCCGGACTAGCGGGAGGGGGTGAGCAGTTCTTC. The whole variable domain, remainder taken from reference TRBV2 and TRBJ2-1, is EPEVTQTPSHQVTQMGQEVILRCVPISNHLYFYWYRQILGQKVEFLVSFYNNEISEKSEIFDDQFSVERPDGSNFTLKIRSTKLEDSAMYFCASSAGLAGGGEQFFGPGTRLTVL.

There are a few counts of this clonotype. J is TRBJ2-2 and V is TRBV7-6; 9 nucleotides line up with TRBD2. Trimming cost V 5 bases and J 6 bases; bases outside gene matches: 10. The germline V gene has CDR1 SGHVS and CDR2 FNYEAQ. This CDR3 contains 16 residues. The CDR3 sequence is CASSMPGTSSAGELFF. The CDR3 DNA sequence: TGTGCCAGCAGCATGCCCGGGACTAGCAGTGCCGGGGAGCTGTTTTTT.

The chain is built from TRBV6-5 and TRBJ2-1; D is unclear. The ends were cut back, 2 bases at V and 1 base at J, with 12 bases in the middle. Germline V gene sequence: CDR1 MNHEY, CDR2 SVGAGI. The CDR3 consists of 16 residues. CDR3 residues: CASSYTALGSYNEQFF. DNA for the CDR3: TGTGCCAGCAGTTACACTGCCCTTGGGTCCTACAATGAGCAGTTCTTC.

This clonotype was detected many times. The rearrangement links TRBV12-3 or TRBV12-4 to TRBJ1-1; 7 bases map to TRBD1. V dropped 3 bases and J dropped 1; count of bases not matched to a gene: 5. This CDR3 is built from 15 residues. CDR3 nucleotides: TGTGCCAGCAGTTTGGAGGGGGCCGGGAACACTGAAGCTTTCTTT. Its translation: CASSLEGAGNTEAFF.